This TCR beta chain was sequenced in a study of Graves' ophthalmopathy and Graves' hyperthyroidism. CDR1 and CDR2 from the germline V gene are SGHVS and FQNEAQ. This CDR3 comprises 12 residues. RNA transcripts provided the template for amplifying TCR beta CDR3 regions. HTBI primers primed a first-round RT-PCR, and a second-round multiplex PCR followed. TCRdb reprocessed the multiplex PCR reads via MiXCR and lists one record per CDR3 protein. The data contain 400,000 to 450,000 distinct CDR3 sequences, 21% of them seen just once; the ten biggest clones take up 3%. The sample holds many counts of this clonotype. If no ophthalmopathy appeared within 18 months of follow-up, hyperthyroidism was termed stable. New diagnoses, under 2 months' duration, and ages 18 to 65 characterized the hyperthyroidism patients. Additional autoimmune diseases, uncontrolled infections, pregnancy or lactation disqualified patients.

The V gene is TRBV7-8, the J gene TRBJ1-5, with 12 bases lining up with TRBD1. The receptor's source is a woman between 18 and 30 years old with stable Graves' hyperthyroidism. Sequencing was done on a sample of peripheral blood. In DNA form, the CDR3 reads TGTGCTACTGGGACAGGGGGCCAGCCCCAGCATTTT. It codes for CATGTGGQPQHF.